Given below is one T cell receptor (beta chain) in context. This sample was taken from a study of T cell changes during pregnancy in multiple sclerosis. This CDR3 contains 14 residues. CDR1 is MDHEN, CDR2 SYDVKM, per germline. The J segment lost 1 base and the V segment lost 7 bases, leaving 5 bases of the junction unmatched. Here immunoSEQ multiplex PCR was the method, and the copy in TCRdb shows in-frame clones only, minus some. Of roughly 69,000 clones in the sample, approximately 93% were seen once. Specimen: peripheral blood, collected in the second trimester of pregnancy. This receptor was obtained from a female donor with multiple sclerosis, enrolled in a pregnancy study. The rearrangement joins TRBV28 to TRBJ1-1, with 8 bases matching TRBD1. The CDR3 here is CASKGGTGNTEAFF. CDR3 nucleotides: TGTGCCAGCAAGGGGGGGACAGGGAACACTGAAGCTTTCTTT.